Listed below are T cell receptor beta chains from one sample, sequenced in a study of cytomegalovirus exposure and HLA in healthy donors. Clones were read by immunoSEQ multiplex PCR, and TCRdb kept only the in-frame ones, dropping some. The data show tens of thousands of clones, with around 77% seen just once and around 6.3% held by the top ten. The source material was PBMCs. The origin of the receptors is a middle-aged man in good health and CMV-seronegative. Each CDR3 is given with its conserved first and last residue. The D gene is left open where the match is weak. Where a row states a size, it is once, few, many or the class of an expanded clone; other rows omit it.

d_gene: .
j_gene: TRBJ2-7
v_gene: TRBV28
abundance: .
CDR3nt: TGTGCCAGCAGTTTATCTTACTCCTACGAGCAGTACTTC
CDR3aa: CASSLSYSYEQYF

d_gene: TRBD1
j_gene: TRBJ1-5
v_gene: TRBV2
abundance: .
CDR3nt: TGTGCCAGCAGTGAACGGGACAGCACATATCAGCCCCAGCATTTT
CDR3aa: CASSERDSTYQPQHF

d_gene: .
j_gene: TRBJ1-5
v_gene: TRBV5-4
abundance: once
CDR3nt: TGTGCCAGCAGCTTGGATAGAAGCAATCAGCCCCAGCATTTT
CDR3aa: CASSLDRSNQPQHF

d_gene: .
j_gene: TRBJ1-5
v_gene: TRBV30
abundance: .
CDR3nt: TGTGCCTGGAGTGCGACGGGGAATCAGCCCCAGCATTTT
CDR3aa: CAWSATGNQPQHF

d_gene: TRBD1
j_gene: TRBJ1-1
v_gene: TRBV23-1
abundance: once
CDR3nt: TGCGCCAGCAGTCGTCCGACAGGGAATACGAACACTGAAGCTTTCTTT
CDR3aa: CASSRPTGNTNTEAFF

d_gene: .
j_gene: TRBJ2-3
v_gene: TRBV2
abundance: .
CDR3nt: TGTGCCAGCAGTGAATCTCGGGTCACAGATACGCAGTATTTT
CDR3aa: CASSESRVTDTQYF

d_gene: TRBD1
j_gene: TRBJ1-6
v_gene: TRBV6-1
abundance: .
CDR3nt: TGTGCCAGCAGTGAGCCAGGGGGCTCCTATAATTCACCCCTCCACTTT
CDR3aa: CASSEPGGSYNSPLHF

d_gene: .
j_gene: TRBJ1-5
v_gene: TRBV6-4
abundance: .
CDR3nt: TGTGCCAGCAGTGACTCGATCGTCGATGGGATAGCGGGGAAGCCCCAGCATTTT
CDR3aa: CASSDSIVDGIAGKPQHF

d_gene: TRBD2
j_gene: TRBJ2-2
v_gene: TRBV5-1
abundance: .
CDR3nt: TGCGCCAGCAGCTTGCAAGCCCGGACTAGCGGGAGTAGGAACACCGGGGAGCTGTTTTTT
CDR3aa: CASSLQARTSGSRNTGELFF

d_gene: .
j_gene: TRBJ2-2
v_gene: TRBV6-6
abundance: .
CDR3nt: TGTGCCAGCAGTTACTCGACTACTGGGGCCGGGGAGCTGTTTTTT
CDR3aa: CASSYSTTGAGELFF

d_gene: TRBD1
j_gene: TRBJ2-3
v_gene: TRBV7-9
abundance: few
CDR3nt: TGTGCCAGCAGACCAGTTCTGGGGGACAGGGACCCAGATACGCAGTATTTT
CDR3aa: CASRPVLGDRDPDTQYF

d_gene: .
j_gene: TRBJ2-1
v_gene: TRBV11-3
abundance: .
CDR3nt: TGTGCCAGCAGCTTAGACTTCAGCGAATTCAATGAGCAGTTCTTC
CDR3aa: CASSLDFSEFNEQFF

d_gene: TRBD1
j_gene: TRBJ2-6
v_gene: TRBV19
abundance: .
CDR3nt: TGTGCCAGTAGTTCGCAGACCGGGACAGGGAACTCTGGGGCCAACGTCCTGACTTTC
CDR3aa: CASSSQTGTGNSGANVLTF

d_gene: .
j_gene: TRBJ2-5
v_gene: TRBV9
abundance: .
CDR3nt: TGTGCCAGCAGCACCTTGGGGGGACAGAAGCAAGAGACCCAGTACTTC
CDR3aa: CASSTLGGQKQETQYF

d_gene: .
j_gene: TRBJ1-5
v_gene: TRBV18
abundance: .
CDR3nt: TGTGCCAGCTCACGGGAGGAATATAGCAATCAGCCCCAGCATTTT
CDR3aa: CASSREEYSNQPQHF

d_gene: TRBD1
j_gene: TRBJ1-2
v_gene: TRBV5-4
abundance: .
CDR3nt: TGTGCCAGCAGCTTGGTGCAGGGGGCTCTAGGGGGCTACACCTTC
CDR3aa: CASSLVQGALGGYTF

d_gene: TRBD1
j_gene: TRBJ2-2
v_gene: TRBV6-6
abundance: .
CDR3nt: TGTGCCAGCAGTTACGGCGGACAGGGGGCCGGGGAGCTGTTTTTT
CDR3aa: CASSYGGQGAGELFF

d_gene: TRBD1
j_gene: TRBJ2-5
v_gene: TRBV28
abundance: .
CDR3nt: TGTGCCAGCAGTTTACCCAGGGGGCTCCAAGAGACCCAGTACTTC
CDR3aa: CASSLPRGLQETQYF

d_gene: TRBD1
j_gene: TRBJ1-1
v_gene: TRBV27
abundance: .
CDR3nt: TGTGCCAGCAGTGTTTTCTGGACAGGGTTGAACACTGAAGCTTTCTTT
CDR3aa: CASSVFWTGLNTEAFF

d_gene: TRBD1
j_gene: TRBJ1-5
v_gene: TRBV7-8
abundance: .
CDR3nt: TGTGCCAGCAGCTACGACAGGGATCCCAATCAGCCCCAGCATTTT
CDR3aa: CASSYDRDPNQPQHF

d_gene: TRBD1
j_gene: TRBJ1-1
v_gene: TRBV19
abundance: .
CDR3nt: TGTGCCAGTAGCAACGACAGGGACACTGAAGCTTTCTTT
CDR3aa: CASSNDRDTEAFF

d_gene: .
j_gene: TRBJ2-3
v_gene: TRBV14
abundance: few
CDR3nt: TGTGCCAGCCAACTCGGAGATACGCAGTATTTT
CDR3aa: CASQLGDTQYF

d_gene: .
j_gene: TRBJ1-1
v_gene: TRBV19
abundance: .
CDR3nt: TGTGCCAGTACCCCGACGACAGCGAACACTGAAGCTTTCTTT
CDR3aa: CASTPTTANTEAFF

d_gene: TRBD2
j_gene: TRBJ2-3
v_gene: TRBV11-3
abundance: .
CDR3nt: TGTGCCAGCAGCTTAAGCGGGACCACAGATACGCAGTATTTT
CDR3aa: CASSLSGTTDTQYF

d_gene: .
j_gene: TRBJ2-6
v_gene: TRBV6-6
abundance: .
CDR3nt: TGTGCCAGCAGTTACGGCAGGGCGGCCGGGGCCAACGTCCTGACTTTC
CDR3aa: CASSYGRAAGANVLTF

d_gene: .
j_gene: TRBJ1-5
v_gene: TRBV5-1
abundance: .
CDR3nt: TGCGCCAGCAGCTTGGGACAGAGCAATCAGCCCCAGCATTTT
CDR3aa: CASSLGQSNQPQHF

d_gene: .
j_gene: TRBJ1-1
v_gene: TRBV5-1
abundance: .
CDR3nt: TGCGCCAGCAGCTTGATTTCACAGGAGAACACTGAAGCTTTCTTT
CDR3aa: CASSLISQENTEAFF

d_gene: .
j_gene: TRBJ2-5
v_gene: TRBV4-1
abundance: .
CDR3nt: TGCGCCAGCAGCCCCCTAGCTATACAAGAGACCCAGTACTTC
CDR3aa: CASSPLAIQETQYF

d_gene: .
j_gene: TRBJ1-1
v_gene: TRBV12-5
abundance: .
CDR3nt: TGTGCTAGTGGTTTGCCAACCCCCGGACACTTGAACACTGAAGCTTTCTTT
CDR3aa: CASGLPTPGHLNTEAFF

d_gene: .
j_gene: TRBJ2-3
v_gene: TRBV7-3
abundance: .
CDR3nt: TGTGCCAGCAGCTTAGGGGGGGCCGGCGGAGATACGCAGTATTTT
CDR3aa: CASSLGGAGGDTQYF

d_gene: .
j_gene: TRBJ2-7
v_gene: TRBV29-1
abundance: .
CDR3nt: TGCAGCGTCATCGACAGAATGAACTCCTACGAGCAGTACTTC
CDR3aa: CSVIDRMNSYEQYF

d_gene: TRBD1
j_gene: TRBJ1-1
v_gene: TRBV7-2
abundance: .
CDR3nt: TGTGCCAGCAGCTTAGGGGGTATCACAGGGGCGGTAGCTTTCTTT
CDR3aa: CASSLGGITGAVAFF